This TCR beta chain was documented in a study of blood T cell repertoires in COVID-19. Study summary: Both acute and convalescent COVID-19 samples were obtained from the United States, Italy and Spain. PBMCs, B-cell-depleted T cells, or T cells were the source of the cDNA or gDNA that made up the material.

V trimming: 0 bases; J trimming: 8 bases; junction bases outside the gene matches: 12. The CDR3 has 17 amino acids. Germline-derived CDR1 and CDR2 are ENHRY and SYGVKD. In the source study's methods: Estimates of nucleated cell counts were drawn from the amplification of reference gene primers. Using immunoSEQ multiplex PCR, the repertoire was profiled, and TCRdb retains in-frame clones only, with some absent. V and J calls and clone size are copied from that table; D and trimming were computed from the DNA. The sample yields about 110,000 clones, more than 80% seen once. Sequencing used peripheral blood. This sequence originates from a woman in her sixties or seventies with acute or convalescent COVID-19. This rearrangement joins TRBV10-3 to TRBJ2-1; 8 bases match TRBD1. CDR3 sequence (DNA): TGTGCCATCAGTGAGTCATACTTAGGACAGGGTGAGGATGAGCAGTTCTTC. Protein: CAISESYLGQGEDEQFF.